The 5 T cell receptor beta chains below were found in one sample sequenced in a study of blood T cells in healthy people across ages. Then a second PCR, running about 7 to 11 cycles, was carried out with a sample-barcoded 5' primer and a J-beta primer mix. From the 5' RACE reads, TCRdb called clonotypes with MiXCR, one entry per CDR3 protein. This table holds 600,000 to 1,000,000 distinct CDR3 sequences, roughly 60% found once. The material sequenced was blood. These receptors originate from a man aged 30 to 45 in good health.

V and J are TRBV7-6 and TRBJ2-7; D is unresolved. Per the germline V gene, CDR1 is SGHVS and CDR2 is FNYEAQ. The V end lost 4 bases, the J end lost 2 bases, and 12 bases lay between the germline ends. This CDR3 spans 14 amino acids. CDR3 in amino acids: CASSSTYSAYEQYF. DNA of the CDR3: TGTGCCAGCAGCTCGACGTATTCCGCCTACGAGCAGTACTTC. Full variable domain (outside the CDR3, taken from reference TRBV7-6 and TRBJ2-7): GAGVSQSPRYKVTKRGQDVALRCDPISGHVSLYWYRQALGQGPEFLTYFNYEAQQDKSGLPNDRFSAERPEGSISTLTIQRTEQRDSAMYRCASSSTYSAYEQYFGPGTRLTVT.

V is TRBV7-2 and J is TRBJ2-5, with 7 bases matching TRBD2. Trimming at V came to 7 bases and at J to 3 bases, leaving 8 bases not matched to a gene. The CDR3 is 14 residues long. Germline V gene data show CDR1 as SGHTA and CDR2 as FQGNSA. CDR3 sequence (DNA): TGTGCCAGCAACCCCTGTGGGAGGGAAGAGACCCAGTACTTC. Translating it yields CASNPCGREETQYF.

The gene calls are TRBV20-1 and TRBJ1-5, with D unresolved. With 3 bases removed from V and 4 bases from J, the gap between germline ends came to 13 bases. The CDR3 sequence is 14 residues long. CDR1 is DFQATT, CDR2 SNEGSKA, per germline (reference sequence). This CDR3 reads CSARRRVVNQPQHF. The CDR3 region has the DNA TGCAGTGCTAGGCGAAGGGTCGTTAATCAGCCCCAGCATTTT.

The chain links TRBV20-1 to TRBJ2-7; TRBD1 might be the D (5 bases). The germline V gene encodes CDR1 DFQATT and CDR2 SNEGSKA (reference sequence). The CDR3 runs 15 residues. Trimming pared 3 bases from V and 2 bases from J, leaving 17 bases between. Written as DNA, the CDR3 is TGCAGTGCTAGGACCCCGCGGCAGGGCACCTACGAGCAGTACTTC. It codes for CSARTPRQGTYEQYF.

To note about this clonotype: A read error may produce the germline difference seen at one junction end. The rearrangement links TRBV7-2 to TRBJ1-6; D not resolved. CDR1 is SGHTA and CDR2 is FQGNSA in the germline V gene. The CDR3 spans 13 residues. This chain's CDR3 is CASSVVVNSPLHF. The CDR3, as DNA: TGTGCCAGCAGCGTAGTGGTGAATTCGCCCCTCCACTTT.